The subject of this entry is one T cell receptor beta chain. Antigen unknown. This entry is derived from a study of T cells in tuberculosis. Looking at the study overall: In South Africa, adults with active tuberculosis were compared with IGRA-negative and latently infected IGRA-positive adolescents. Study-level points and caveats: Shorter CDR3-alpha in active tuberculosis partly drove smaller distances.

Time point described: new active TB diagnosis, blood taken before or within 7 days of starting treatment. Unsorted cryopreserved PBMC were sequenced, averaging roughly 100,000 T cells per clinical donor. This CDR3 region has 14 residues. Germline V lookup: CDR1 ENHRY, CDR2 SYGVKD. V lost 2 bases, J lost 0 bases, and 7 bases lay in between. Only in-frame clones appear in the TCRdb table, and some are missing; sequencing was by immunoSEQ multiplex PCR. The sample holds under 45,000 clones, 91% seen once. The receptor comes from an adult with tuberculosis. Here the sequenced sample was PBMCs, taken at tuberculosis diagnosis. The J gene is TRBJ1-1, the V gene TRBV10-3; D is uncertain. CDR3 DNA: TGTGCCATCAGTGAGAAATCCATGAACACTGAAGCTTTCTTT. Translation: CAISEKSMNTEAFF.